The T cell receptor beta chain described here comes from a study of cytomegalovirus exposure and HLA in healthy donors. The PCR made use of 60 Vbeta and 13 Jbeta primers. Only in-frame clones appear in the TCRdb table, and some are missing; sequencing was by immunoSEQ multiplex PCR. Among 190,000 or so clones, 70% to 85% were seen once, and the ten largest hold roughly 0.098%. Study-level results: DRB1 had the most TCR associations and HLA-C the fewest, a later analysis found, with rates varying by HLA locus.

With respect to this clone: What it recognizes is unknown.

V lost 3 bases to trimming and J lost 1 base; unmatched junction nucleotides: 5. The CDR3 extends over 15 amino acids. CDR1 is LNHNV and CDR2 is YYDKDF in the germline V gene (reference sequence). This TCR derives from a boy aged 2 to 10 in good health and CMV-seronegative. The gene calls are TRBV15 and TRBJ2-5, with 7 bases matching TRBD2. Sequenced material: PBMCs. The CDR3 nucleotides are TGTGCCACCAGCAGGAGCGGGGCTATCCAAGAGACCCAGTACTTC. As protein: CATSRSGAIQETQYF.